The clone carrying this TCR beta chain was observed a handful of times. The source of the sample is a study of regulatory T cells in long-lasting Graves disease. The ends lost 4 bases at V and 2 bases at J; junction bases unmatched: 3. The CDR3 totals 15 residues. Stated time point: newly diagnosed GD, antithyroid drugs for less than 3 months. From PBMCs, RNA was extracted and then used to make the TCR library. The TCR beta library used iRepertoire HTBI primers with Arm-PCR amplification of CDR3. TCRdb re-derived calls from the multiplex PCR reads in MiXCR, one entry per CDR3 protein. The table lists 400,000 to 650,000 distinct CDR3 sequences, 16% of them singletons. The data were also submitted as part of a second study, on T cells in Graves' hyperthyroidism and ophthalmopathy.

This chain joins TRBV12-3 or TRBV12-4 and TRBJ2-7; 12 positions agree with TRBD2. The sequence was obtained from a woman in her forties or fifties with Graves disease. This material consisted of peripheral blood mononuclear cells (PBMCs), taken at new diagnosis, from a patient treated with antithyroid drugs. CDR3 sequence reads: CASSSTSGGPYEQYF. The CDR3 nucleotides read TGTGCCAGCAGTTCGACTAGCGGGGGCCCCTACGAGCAGTACTTC.